This T cell receptor (beta chain) was identified in a study of CD8+CD57+ T cells in acquired aplastic anemia. For CDR3 and TCR beta VDJ profiling, genomic DNA was the template used. TCRdb used MiXCR to reprocess the reads, holding one entry per CDR3 protein. Of approximately 170,000 distinct CDR3 sequences listed, approximately 44% are singletons. Previously, flow cytometry had revealed CD8+CD57+ cell expansion in the patients chosen for sequencing. Severe acquired aplastic anemia was diagnosed in all patients. Patients were untreated when blood was sampled. The clonotype comes from a human donor with aplastic anemia. Source material: sorted CD4+, CD8+, or CD8+CD57+ T cells (not recorded which) from PBMCs.

The CDR3 is CASSSDWDYTF. The DNA for the CDR3 is TGTGCCAGCAGTTCGGACTGGGACTACACCTTC. This rearrangement joins TRBV12-3 or TRBV12-4 to TRBJ1-2; D remains ambiguous. The CDR3 sequence is 11 residues long. Trimming removed 4 bases at V and 10 bases at J, with 10 bases between.